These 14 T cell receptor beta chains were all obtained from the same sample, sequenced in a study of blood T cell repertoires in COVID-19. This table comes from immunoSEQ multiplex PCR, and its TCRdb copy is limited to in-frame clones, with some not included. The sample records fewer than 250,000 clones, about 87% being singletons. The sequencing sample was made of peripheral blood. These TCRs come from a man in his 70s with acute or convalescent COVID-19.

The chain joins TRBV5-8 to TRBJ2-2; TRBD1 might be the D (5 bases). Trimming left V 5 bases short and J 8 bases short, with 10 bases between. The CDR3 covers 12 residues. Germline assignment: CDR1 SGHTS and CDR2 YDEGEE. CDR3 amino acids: CASSPGLGELFF. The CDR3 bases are TGTGCCAGCAGTCCAGGGTTAGGGGAGCTGTTTTTT.

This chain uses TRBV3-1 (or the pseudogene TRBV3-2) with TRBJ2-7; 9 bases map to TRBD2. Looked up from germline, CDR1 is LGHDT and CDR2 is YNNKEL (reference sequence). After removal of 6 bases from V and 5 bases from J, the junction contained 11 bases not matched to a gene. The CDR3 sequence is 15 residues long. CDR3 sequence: CASRLEGGRADEQYF. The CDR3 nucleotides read TGTGCCAGCAGGTTAGAAGGCGGGAGGGCCGACGAGCAGTACTTC.

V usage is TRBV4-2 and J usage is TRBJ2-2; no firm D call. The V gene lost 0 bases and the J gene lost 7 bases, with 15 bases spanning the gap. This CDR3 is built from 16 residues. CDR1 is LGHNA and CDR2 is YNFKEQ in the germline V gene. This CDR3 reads CASSQDAGAMFGELFF. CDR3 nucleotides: TGTGCCAGCAGCCAAGATGCAGGTGCGATGTTCGGGGAGCTGTTTTTT.

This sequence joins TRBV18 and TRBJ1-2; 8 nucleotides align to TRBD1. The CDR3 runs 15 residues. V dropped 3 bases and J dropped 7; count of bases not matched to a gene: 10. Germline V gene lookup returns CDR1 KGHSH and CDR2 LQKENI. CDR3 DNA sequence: TGTGCCAGCTCACCTCCGCCTGGACAGGGCTCTGGCTACACCTTC. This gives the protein CASSPPPGQGSGYTF.

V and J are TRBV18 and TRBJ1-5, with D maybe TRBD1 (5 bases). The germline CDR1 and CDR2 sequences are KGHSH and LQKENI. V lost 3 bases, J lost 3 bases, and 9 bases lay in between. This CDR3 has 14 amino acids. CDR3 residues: CASSPSRDNQPQHF. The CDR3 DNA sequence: TGTGCCAGCTCACCGAGCAGGGACAATCAGCCCCAGCATTTT.

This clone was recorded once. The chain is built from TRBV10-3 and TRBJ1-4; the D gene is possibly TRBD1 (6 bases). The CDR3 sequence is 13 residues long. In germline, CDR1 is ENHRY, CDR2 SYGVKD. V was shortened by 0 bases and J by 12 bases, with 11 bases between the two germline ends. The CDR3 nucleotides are TGTGCCATCAGTGAGTCCCCCAGGGGAGAACTGTTTTTT. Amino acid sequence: CAISESPRGELFF.

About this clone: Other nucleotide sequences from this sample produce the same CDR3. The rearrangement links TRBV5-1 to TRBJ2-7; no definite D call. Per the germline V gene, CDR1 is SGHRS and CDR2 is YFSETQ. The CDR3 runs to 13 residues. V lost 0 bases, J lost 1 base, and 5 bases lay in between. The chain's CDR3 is CASSLAQSYEQYF. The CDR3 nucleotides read TGCGCCAGCAGCTTGGCACAGTCCTACGAGCAGTACTTC.

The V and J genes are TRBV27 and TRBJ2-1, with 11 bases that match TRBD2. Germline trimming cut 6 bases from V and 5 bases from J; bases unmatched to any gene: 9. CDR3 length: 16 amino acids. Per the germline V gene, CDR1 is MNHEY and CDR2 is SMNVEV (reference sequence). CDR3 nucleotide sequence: TGTGCCAGCAGCATAGCCCGACTAGCGGGAAACAATGAGCAGTTCTTC. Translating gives CASSIARLAGNNEQFF.

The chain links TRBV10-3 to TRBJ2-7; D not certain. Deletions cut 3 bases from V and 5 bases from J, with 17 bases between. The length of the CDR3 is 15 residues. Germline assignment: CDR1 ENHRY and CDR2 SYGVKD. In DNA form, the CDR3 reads TGTGCCATCAGTGAATGGTGGCAGGCTCCCAACGAGCAGTACTTC. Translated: CAISEWWQAPNEQYF.

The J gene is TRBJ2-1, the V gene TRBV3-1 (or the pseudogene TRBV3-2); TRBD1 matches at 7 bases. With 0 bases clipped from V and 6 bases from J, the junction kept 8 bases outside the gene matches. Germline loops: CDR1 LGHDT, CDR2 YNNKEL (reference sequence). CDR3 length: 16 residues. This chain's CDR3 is CASSQDRGQVLNEQFF. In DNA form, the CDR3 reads TGTGCCAGCAGCCAAGATCGAGGACAGGTGCTCAATGAGCAGTTCTTC.

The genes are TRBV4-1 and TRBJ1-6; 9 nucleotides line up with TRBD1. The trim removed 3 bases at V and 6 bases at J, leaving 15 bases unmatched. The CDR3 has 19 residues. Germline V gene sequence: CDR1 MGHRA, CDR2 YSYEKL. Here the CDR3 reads CASSHPRALGTGINSPLHF. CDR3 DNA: TGCGCCAGCAGCCATCCCAGGGCCCTCGGGACAGGGATTAATTCACCCCTCCACTTT.

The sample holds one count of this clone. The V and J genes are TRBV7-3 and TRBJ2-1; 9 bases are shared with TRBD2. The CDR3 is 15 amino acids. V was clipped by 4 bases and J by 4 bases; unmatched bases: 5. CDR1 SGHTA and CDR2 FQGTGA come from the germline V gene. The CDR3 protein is CASSSGLALYNEQFF. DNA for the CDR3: TGTGCCAGCAGCTCCGGACTAGCGCTATACAATGAGCAGTTCTTC.

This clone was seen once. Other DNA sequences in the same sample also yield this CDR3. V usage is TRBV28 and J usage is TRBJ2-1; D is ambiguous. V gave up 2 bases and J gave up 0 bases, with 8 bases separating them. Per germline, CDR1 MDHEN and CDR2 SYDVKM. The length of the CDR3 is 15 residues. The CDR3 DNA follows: TGTGCCAGCAGTTTAAGAGGTTCCTCCTACAATGAGCAGTTCTTC. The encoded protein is CASSLRGSSYNEQFF. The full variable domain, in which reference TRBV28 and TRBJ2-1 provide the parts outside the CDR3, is DVKVTQSSRYLVKRTGEKVFLECVQDMDHENMFWYRQDPGLGLRLIYFSYDVKMKEKGDIPEGYSVSREKKERFSLILESASTNQTSMYLCASSLRGSSYNEQFFGPGTRLTVL.

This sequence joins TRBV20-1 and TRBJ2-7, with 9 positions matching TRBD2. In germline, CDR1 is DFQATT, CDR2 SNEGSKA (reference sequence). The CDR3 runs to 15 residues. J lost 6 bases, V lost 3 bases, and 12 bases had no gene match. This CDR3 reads CSASVLAGTEGEQYF. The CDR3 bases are TGCAGTGCTAGTGTGCTAGCGGGAACGGAGGGCGAGCAGTACTTC.